Listed below are T cell receptor beta chains from one sample, sequenced in a study of human T cells and chemical hapten exposure. TCRdb ran MiXCR on the RACE reads and lists one entry per CDR3 protein. The sample lists some 360,000 distinct CDR3 sequences; 4% to 6% were seen once. The starting material was whole blood, obtained in connection with sensitization to the hapten diphenylcyclopropenone (DPC). All receptors come from a woman in her forties or fifties with alopecia areata. Some clones in this sample may be carry-over from other donors' samples. Each CDR3 is given with its conserved first and last residue. A D gene is named only where the DNA matches it firmly. Clone size, where shown, is once, few, many, or a class for clones that have expanded.

cdr3_nt | cdr3_aa | j_call | clone_size | d_call | v_call
TGTGCCAGCAGCTTGGCCGGGTCCACCGGGCGGGAGACCCAGTACTTC | CASSLAGSTGRETQYF | TRBJ2-5 | many | - | TRBV5-4
TGTGCCAGCAGCCCCGGCAAAGAGACCCAGTACTTC | CASSPGKETQYF | TRBJ2-5 | few | - | TRBV7-2
TGTGCCAGCAGCTTAGCGCACGGGGGGCCCTCTGGGGCCAACGTCCTGACTTTC | CASSLAHGGPSGANVLTF | TRBJ2-6 | many | - | TRBV7-2
TGCAGCGTCGGGGGTTTAAATCAGCCCCAGCATTTT | CSVGGLNQPQHF | TRBJ1-5 | - | - | TRBV29-1
TGTGCCAGCAGCCTTCGCGGGACGCTTAGCACAGATACGCAGTATTTT | CASSLRGTLSTDTQYF | TRBJ2-3 | - | - | TRBV4-2
TGTGCCAGCAGCGTAGAAGGCGGGGGCACAGATACGCAGTATTTT | CASSVEGGGTDTQYF | TRBJ2-3 | many | - | TRBV9
TGTGCCACCAGCAGAGATGAAGATACAAACATTCAGTACTTC | CATSRDEDTNIQYF | TRBJ2-4 | few | - | TRBV15
TGCGCCAGCAGCTTGGGCGGGGAAAGGAATTCACCCCTCCACTTT | CASSLGGERNSPLHF | TRBJ1-6 | - | - | TRBV5-1
TGTGCCAGCAGCGTAGTCGCGGGCCCTGGGGATACGCAGTATTTT | CASSVVAGPGDTQYF | TRBJ2-3 | many | - | TRBV9
TGTGCCAGCAGCTTAGAAGGGACTAGCGGGAGGCAGGGTGAGCAGTTCTTC | CASSLEGTSGRQGEQFF | TRBJ2-1 | many | TRBD2 | TRBV7-6
TGCAGCGTTGAGGCCGGGACTAGCGGGAGTGGTGAGCAGTTCTTC | CSVEAGTSGSGEQFF | TRBJ2-1 | - | TRBD2 | TRBV29-1
TGTGCCAGCAGTACCCGCCTCAAGGGGGGGGAGGATACGCAGTATTTT | CASSTRLKGGEDTQYF | TRBJ2-3 | many | - | TRBV6-2/TRBV6-3
TGCAGTGCTAGGCGGCTAGCGGGGGTCAGTACGCAGTATTTT | CSARRLAGVSTQYF | TRBJ2-3 | few | TRBD2 | TRBV20-1
TGTGCCACCAGCATGGAAGGATATGCCTACAATGAGCAGTTCTTC | CATSMEGYAYNEQFF | TRBJ2-1 | many | - | TRBV15
TGTGCCAGCACCCCCGGATCGCATAGGGATCTCGGCGAGCAGTACTTC | CASTPGSHRDLGEQYF | TRBJ2-7 | few | - | TRBV9
TGTGCCAGCACTCCTGGGGGGGCGCTGAACACCGGGGAGCTGTTTTTT | CASTPGGALNTGELFF | TRBJ2-2 | many | - | TRBV7-7
TGTGCCAGCAGCGTAGGGGAGCTCTCTGGAAACACCATATATTTT | CASSVGELSGNTIYF | TRBJ1-3 | - | - | TRBV9
TGTGCCAGCAGCTTAACCAACACAGGGTATTACGAGCAGTACTTC | CASSLTNTGYYEQYF | TRBJ2-7 | - | - | TRBV7-3
TGCAGTGCCGTTGGACTGGAATACACAGATACGCAGTATTTT | CSAVGLEYTDTQYF | TRBJ2-3 | many | - | TRBV20-1
TGCAGCGTGCCGGGACCCTACGAGCAGTACTTC | CSVPGPYEQYF | TRBJ2-7 | many | - | TRBV29-1
TGCGCCAGCAGCCATCCAGGGACAGGGAACACTGAAGCTTTCTTT | CASSHPGTGNTEAFF | TRBJ1-1 | - | TRBD1 | TRBV4-1
TGTGCCAGCTCACCGGTACAGGGAGTTGAAGCTTTCTTT | CASSPVQGVEAFF | TRBJ1-1 | - | - | TRBV18
TGCAGCGTTGTAGGGGGGGCGATCGACTATGGCTACACCTTC | CSVVGGAIDYGYTF | TRBJ1-2 | many | - | TRBV29-1
TGCAGTGCTAGACAACTGGACATCACGCAGTATTTT | CSARQLDITQYF | TRBJ2-3 | - | - | TRBV20-1
TGTGCCAGCAGCCAAGTTACAGGGTCGGGCGAGCAGTACTTC | CASSQVTGSGEQYF | TRBJ2-7 | few | - | TRBV7-6
TGTGCCAGCAGTTCCTTGAGTGAGCAGTTCTTC | CASSSLSEQFF | TRBJ2-1 | - | - | TRBV28
TGTGCCAGCAGTGTGACTGGTTACAATGAGCAGTTCTTC | CASSVTGYNEQFF | TRBJ2-1 | many | - | TRBV12-3/TRBV12-4
TGTGCCAGCAGTTACCAACTAGCGACTACTACTAGCACAGATACGCAGTATTTT | CASSYQLATTTSTDTQYF | TRBJ2-3 | few | TRBD2 | TRBV6-6
TGTGCCACCAGTGATATACAGGGGGTTGAGCAGTTCTTC | CATSDIQGVEQFF | TRBJ2-1 | many | TRBD1 | TRBV24-1
TGTGCCAGCACCTACCGTATGGGGGCCACTGAAGCTTTCTTT | CASTYRMGATEAFF | TRBJ1-1 | many | - | TRBV6-6
TGTGCCATCAGTCCCGGGACAGGGATAGAGGGCCAAGAGACCCAGTACTTC | CAISPGTGIEGQETQYF | TRBJ2-5 | many | TRBD1 | TRBV10-3
TGTGCCAGCTCACGACTGATTAAAGGGCGGAGCTATGGCTACACCTTC | CASSRLIKGRSYGYTF | TRBJ1-2 | - | - | TRBV18
TGTGCCAGCAGCCCACCCGGGACCTGGAATGAGCAGTTCTTC | CASSPPGTWNEQFF | TRBJ2-1 | many | - | TRBV7-8
TGTGCCAGCAGCCGGGACTCCAGGTATACGCAGTATTTT | CASSRDSRYTQYF | TRBJ2-3 | many | - | TRBV12-3/TRBV12-4
TGTGCTAGTGGCCTCCCAGGGGACTATGGCTACACCTTC | CASGLPGDYGYTF | TRBJ1-2 | - | - | TRBV12-5